One and the same sample provided the 21 T cell receptor beta chains below, sequenced in a study of blood T cell repertoires in COVID-19. Sequencing was performed with immunoSEQ multiplex PCR; in TCRdb, only in-frame clones are kept and a portion is missing. Among some 48,000 clones listed, roughly 90% were seen once. Sequenced sample: peripheral blood. These receptors originate from a woman older than 75 in a cohort sampled during active or convalescent COVID-19.

This clone has just a few counts. This chain uses TRBV27 with TRBJ1-6; 9 bases are shared with TRBD1. Germline CDR1 reads MNHEY; CDR2 reads SMNVEV (reference sequence). The CDR3 covers 16 residues. Trimming took 6 bases from V and 9 from J; bases not matched to a gene: 12. CDR3 protein: CASRTGPGQGFSPLHF. In nucleotides, the CDR3 is TGTGCCAGCAGAACCGGACCGGGACAGGGTTTTTCACCCCTCCACTTT.

J is TRBJ2-5 and V is TRBV10-1, with D unclear. CDR3 length: 14 residues. Trimming took off 0 bases at V and 3 bases at J, with 8 bases between the two ends. The germline V gene encodes CDR1 WNHNN and CDR2 SYGVQD (reference sequence). The DNA for the CDR3 is TGCGCCAGCAGTGAGTCGATACAAGAAGAGACCCAGTACTTC. Protein sequence: CASSESIQEETQYF.

V and J are TRBV5-3 and TRBJ2-1, with 7 bases that match TRBD2. TRBV5-3 counts as an open reading frame of uncertain function. The V and J ends lost 2 bases and 4 bases, in that order; junction bases with no gene match: 6. CDR3 length: 15 residues. CDR3 loop: CARSFGGNLYNEQFF. For the CDR3, the DNA is TGTGCCAGAAGCTTCGGGGGGAATTTATACAATGAGCAGTTCTTC.

The rearrangement joins TRBV11-3 to TRBJ1-1; D is unclear. Trimming took off 3 bases at V and 1 base at J, with 9 bases between the two ends. There are 14 residues in the CDR3. CDR1 is SGHNT and CDR2 is YENEEA in the germline V gene. CDR3 nucleotides: TGTGCCAGCAGCTTTATAGGCGGGAACACTGAAGCTTTCTTT. Residues: CASSFIGGNTEAFF.

The chain combines TRBV6-1 with TRBJ2-7, with D perhaps TRBD1 (5 bases). CDR1 and CDR2 (germline): MNHNS, SASEGT. Deletions cut 3 bases from V and 4 bases from J, with 10 bases between. This CDR3 contains 13 residues. In DNA form, the CDR3 reads TGTGCCAGCAGTGAGGCAGGGCCATACGAGCAGTACTTC. This sequence encodes CASSEAGPYEQYF.

The CDR3 loop reads CASSPREGALASTDYGYTF. The CDR3 DNA sequence: TGTGCCAGTAGTCCCCGGGAGGGAGCGTTGGCCTCGACTGACTATGGCTACACCTTC. The V call is TRBV19, the J call TRBJ1-2; D gene ambiguous. The V end was cut by 5 bases, the J end by 3 bases, with 28 bases between. The CDR3 has 19 residues. Germline loops: CDR1 LNHDA, CDR2 SQIVND (reference sequence).

This chain uses TRBV4-2 with TRBJ2-2; D is perhaps TRBD2 (5 bases). V gave up 3 bases and J gave up 1 base, with 6 bases separating them. CDR1 is LGHNA and CDR2 is YNFKEQ in the germline V gene. The CDR3 spans 14 residues. CDR3 DNA: TGTGCCAGCAGCCACCGGGAGAACACCGGGGAGCTGTTTTTT. It encodes CASSHRENTGELFF.

The V and J genes are TRBV9 and TRBJ2-5, with 9 positions matching TRBD2. CDR1 and CDR2 from the germline V gene are SGDLS and YYNGEE. This CDR3 is built from 13 residues. The V segment lost 0 bases and the J segment 7 bases; nucleotides outside the gene matches: 1. The CDR3 DNA follows: TGTGCCAGCAGCGTAGGACTAGCGGCGACCCAGTACTTC. It is translated as CASSVGLAATQYF.

The chain has TRBV6-5 and TRBJ1-2; possibly TRBD1 for D (5 bases). CDR3 length: 11 residues. Germline CDR1 MNHEY, CDR2 SVGAGI. Trimming stripped 8 bases from V and 5 bases from J, with 9 bases between. CDR3 protein: CASRDSYGYTF. The CDR3 DNA reads as TGTGCCAGCCGGGACTCATATGGCTACACCTTC.

The V gene is TRBV10-3, the J gene TRBJ1-1; no firm D call. The CDR3 is 12 amino acids. The V and J ends lost 7 bases and 11 bases respectively, with 17 bases between them. Germline V gene lookup returns CDR1 ENHRY and CDR2 SYGVKD. The CDR3 sequence is CAITGAGDRAFF. CDR3 DNA: TGTGCCATCACGGGAGCTGGAGACCGGGCTTTCTTT.

J is TRBJ1-1 and V is TRBV18; TRBD1 aligns across 7 bases. Germline lookup yields CDR1 KGHSH and CDR2 LQKENI. This CDR3 is 14 amino acids long. The trim removed 0 bases at V and 6 bases at J, leaving 4 bases unmatched. The CDR3 protein is CASSPPQGLPEAFF. In DNA, the CDR3 is TGTGCCAGCTCACCACCACAGGGGTTACCTGAAGCTTTCTTT.

This clone has just one count. The chain carries TRBV6-5 and TRBJ1-2; D perhaps matches TRBD1 (6 bases). Germline-derived CDR1 and CDR2 are MNHEY and SVGAGI. The CDR3 length is 14 residues. Trimming left V 5 bases short and J 3 bases short, with 13 bases between. The CDR3 coding sequence is TGTGCCAGCAGTACTCGAGGGGGGGACTATGGCTACACCTTC. It specifies CASSTRGGDYGYTF.

This chain's CDR3 is CASSLGGPGRYNEQFF. As DNA, the CDR3 is TGTGCCAGCAGCTTGGGGGGGCCAGGGCGTTACAATGAGCAGTTCTTC. The V gene is TRBV5-5, the J gene TRBJ2-1; D may be TRBD1 (6 bases). V was shortened by 0 bases and J by 4 bases, with 14 bases between the two germline ends. From germline, CDR1 is SGHKS and CDR2 YYEKEE (reference sequence). This CDR3 spans 16 amino acids.

This clone was counted between two and nine times. CDR3 amino acids: CASSLQDTNYGYTF. CDR3 nucleotides: TGTGCCAGCAGCTTACAGGATACTAACTATGGCTACACCTTC. The V call is TRBV5-4, the J call TRBJ1-2; weak D call: TRBD1 (5 bases). V was trimmed by 2 bases and J by 0 bases, leaving 8 bases between them. The germline gives CDR1 SGHNT, CDR2 YYREEE (reference sequence). The CDR3 runs to 14 residues.

The rearrangement uses TRBV11-2 and TRBJ2-5; 12 bases match TRBD2. V was clipped by 5 bases and J by 2 bases; unmatched bases: 6. The germline V gene has CDR1 SGHAT and CDR2 FQNNGV. This CDR3 has 16 amino acids. DNA of the CDR3: TGTGCCAGCAGCCAAATCGGGACTAGCGGGCAAGAGACCCAGTACTTC. Translating gives CASSQIGTSGQETQYF.

The chain combines TRBV7-9 with TRBJ2-1; 8 bases align to TRBD1. Unmatched junction bases numbered 11, after V lost 6 bases and J lost 7 bases. The germline V gene has CDR1 SEHNR and CDR2 FQNEAQ (reference sequence). The CDR3 has 15 residues. The CDR3 DNA follows: TGTGCCAGCAGTCCGACAGGGGCTGAAACAAATGAGCAGTTCTTC. It translates to CASSPTGAETNEQFF.

CDR3 nucleotide sequence: TGTGCCAGCAGTTTTGGAGGGCCAGTGGACATTCAGTACTTC. Protein product: CASSFGGPVDIQYF. The chain uses TRBV28 and TRBJ2-4, with a possible D match to TRBD2 (6 bases). The V and J ends lost 3 bases and 8 bases respectively, with 14 bases between them. The CDR3 has 14 residues. CDR1 is MDHEN and CDR2 is SYDVKM in the germline V gene.

The sample holds one count of this clone. V is TRBV11-3 and J is TRBJ2-1; 11 bases agree with TRBD2. There are 14 residues in the CDR3. J gave up 12 bases and V 1 base, and 5 bases lay outside the gene matches. Germline CDR1 is SGHNT and CDR2 is YENEEA. In DNA, the CDR3 is TGTGCCAGCAGCTTAGGCCTAGCGGGGGGCCGGCAGTTCTTC. Encoded protein: CASSLGLAGGRQFF. Drawing the rest from reference TRBV11-3 and TRBJ2-1, the complete variable domain is EAGVVQSPRYKIIEKKQPVAFWCNPISGHNTLYWYLQNLGQGPELLIRYENEEAVDDSQLPKDRFSAERLKGVDSTLKIQPAELGDSAVYLCASSLGLAGGRQFFGPGTRLTVL.

This chain connects TRBV6-4 to TRBJ2-5; D uncertain. CDR3 size: 13 residues. The V gene's germline CDR1 is MRHNA and CDR2 SNTAGT. The V and J ends lost 2 bases and 0 bases respectively, with 4 bases between them. This chain's CDR3 is CASSDVNQETQYF. CDR3 bases: TGTGCCAGCAGTGACGTCAACCAAGAGACCCAGTACTTC.

The table lists this clone with a few counts. This chain links TRBV5-1 with TRBJ1-1; TRBD1 might be the D (6 bases). Germline V gene sequence: CDR1 SGHRS, CDR2 YFSETQ. The CDR3 is 16 amino acids. V gave up 1 base and J gave up 0 bases, with 13 bases separating them. The CDR3 region has the DNA TGCGCCAGCAGCTTGAGCCCCGCAGGGGTGAACACTGAAGCTTTCTTT. Translation: CASSLSPAGVNTEAFF.

The chain is built from TRBV5-4 and TRBJ1-3, with 8 nucleotides matching TRBD1. The CDR3 spans 15 residues. Germline lookup yields CDR1 SGHNT and CDR2 YYREEE (reference sequence). Losses at the gene ends were 4 bases for V and 1 base for J; bases not matched to a gene: 4. The CDR3, as DNA: TGTGCCAGCAGCGTGGACAGGGAGTCTGGAAACACCATATATTTT. This translates into CASSVDRESGNTIYF.